The 29 T cell receptor beta chains below all came from one sample that was sequenced in a study of monozygotic twins with inflammatory bowel disease. TCRdb reanalyzed the 5' RACE reads and collapses them to one entry per CDR3 protein, without DNA. The table lists 300,000 to 400,000 distinct CDR3 sequences. Sequencing input: blood. The receptors were gathered from a human donor with ulcerative colitis or Crohn's disease, or a healthy co-twin of an affected twin (not recorded which).

This chain connects TRBV29-1 to TRBJ2-7; TCRdb's assignment of TRBD1 cannot be checked, as there is no DNA. Germline V gene data show CDR1 as SQVTM and CDR2 as ANQGSEA. The length of the CDR3 is 16 residues. CDR3 in amino acids: CSVLGGAGPRRYEQYF.

This rearrangement joins TRBV5-4 to TRBJ2-7; TCRdb reports TRBD1, a call that lacks DNA to check it against. The CDR3 is 12 amino acids. Germline lookup yields CDR1 SGHNT and CDR2 YYREEE (reference sequence). The CDR3 protein is CASSLTGQEQYF.

The chain employs TRBV20-1 and TRBJ1-2; TCRdb reports TRBD1, a call that lacks DNA to check it against. This CDR3 comprises 15 residues. CDR1 is DFQATT and CDR2 is SNEGSKA in the germline V gene (reference sequence). CDR3 region: CSASASGTGFYGYTF.

The V gene is TRBV28, the J gene TRBJ2-2; without DNA, the TCRdb call of TRBD2 cannot be checked. Germline CDR1 reads MDHEN; CDR2 reads SYDVKM. The CDR3 covers 13 residues. CDR3 protein: CASSREDTGELFF. Complete variable domain (other parts from reference TRBV28 and TRBJ2-2): DVKVTQSSRYLVKRTGEKVFLECVQDMDHENMFWYRQDPGLGLRLIYFSYDVKMKEKGDIPEGYSVSREKKERFSLILESASTNQTSMYLCASSREDTGELFFGEGSRLTVL.

This chain links TRBV19 with TRBJ1-4. Germline CDR1 and CDR2: LNHDA and SQIVND (reference sequence). CDR3 length: 15 residues. CDR3 loop: CASSMGTATNEKLFF.

This chain connects TRBV6-4 to TRBJ2-2; TCRdb's D call, TRBD2, is unchecked because there is no DNA. Germline V lookup: CDR1 MRHNA, CDR2 SNTAGT. The CDR3 is made up of 19 amino acids. The CDR3 loop reads CASSDSHLLAGGLTGELFF.

The rearrangement joins TRBV5-4 to TRBJ1-1. Germline assignment: CDR1 SGHNT and CDR2 YYREEE (reference sequence). The CDR3 loop spans 12 amino acids. CDR3 amino acids: CASSAEVGSAFF.

J is TRBJ2-3 and V is TRBV5-6; with no DNA, the TCRdb D assignment of TRBD2 cannot be verified. This CDR3 comprises 16 residues. Per the germline V gene, CDR1 is SGHDT and CDR2 is YYEEEE. CDR3 in amino acids: CASSLWTSGAVVTQYF. Complete variable domain (other parts from reference TRBV5-6 and TRBJ2-3): DAGVTQSPTHLIKTRGQQVTLRCSPKSGHDTVSWYQQALGQGPQFIFQYYEEEERQRGNFPDRFSGHQFPNYSSELNVNALLLGDSALYLCASSLWTSGAVVTQYFGPGTRLTVL.

This chain connects TRBV11-2 to TRBJ2-3; checking the TCRdb D call of TRBD1 is not possible without DNA. This CDR3 spans 18 amino acids. The germline V gene has CDR1 SGHAT and CDR2 FQNNGV. CDR3 residues: CASSLGNRGGPSTDTQYF.

The rearrangement uses TRBV6-2 or TRBV6-3 and TRBJ2-3; TCRdb picks TRBD2, but there is no DNA to check that call. The CDR3 totals 14 residues. Germline assignment: CDR1 MNHEY and CDR2 SVGEGT. The CDR3 region is CASAFSGNTDTQYF.

This chain joins TRBV7-2 and TRBJ1-2; there is no DNA to check the TCRdb D call of TRBD1. Looked up from germline, CDR1 is SGHTA and CDR2 is FQGNSA. The CDR3 runs to 15 residues. The CDR3 loop is CASSFPDRGTYGYTF.

The chain is built from TRBV5-1 and TRBJ1-5; TCRdb names TRBD1, which stays unverified in the absence of DNA. CDR3 length: 15 residues. The V gene's germline CDR1 is SGHRS and CDR2 YFSETQ. CDR3 sequence: CASSPDRAGNQPQHF.

The chain has TRBV6-1 and TRBJ1-5. The CDR3 is made up of 14 amino acids. The V gene's germline CDR1 is MNHNS and CDR2 SASEGT. CDR3 loop: CASSEVALDQPQHF.

The chain recombines TRBV7-8 with TRBJ2-2. The germline CDR1 and CDR2 sequences are SGHVS and FQNEAQ. The CDR3 runs 14 residues. The CDR3 region is CASSLRRDTGELFF. The full variable domain, completed using reference TRBV7-8 and TRBJ2-2, is GAGVSQSPRYKVAKRGQDVALRCDPISGHVSLFWYQQALGQGPEFLTYFQNEAQLDKSGLPSDRFFAERPEGSVSTLKIQRTQQEDSAVYLCASSLRRDTGELFFGEGSRLTVL.

The genes are TRBV20-1 and TRBJ1-2. This CDR3 is built from 14 residues. Germline CDR1 is DFQATT and CDR2 is SNEGSKA (reference sequence). CDR3 loop: CSASGTEGNYGYTF.

V is TRBV11-2 and J is TRBJ2-3; TCRdb gives TRBD1 as the D gene, but with no DNA this cannot be confirmed. Germline CDR1 is SGHAT and CDR2 is FQNNGV. CDR3 length equals 15 residues. This chain's CDR3 is CASSPPGPSRDTQYF.

The chain has TRBV28 and TRBJ2-1; the TCRdb call, TRBD1, lacks DNA for checking. Per the germline V gene, CDR1 is MDHEN and CDR2 is SYDVKM. The CDR3 is made up of 17 amino acids. The CDR3 loop reads CASSLFHQQGTYNEQFF.

CDR3 loop: CASSARGPQSYNEQFF. The chain links TRBV5-1 to TRBJ2-1; TCRdb names TRBD1, which stays unverified in the absence of DNA. The CDR3 has 16 amino acids. The germline V gene has CDR1 SGHRS and CDR2 YFSETQ.

This CDR3 is CSASATGELFF. J is TRBJ2-2 and V is TRBV20-1. The length of the CDR3 is 11 residues. Germline assignment: CDR1 DFQATT and CDR2 SNEGSKA (reference sequence).

The rearrangement joins TRBV20-1 to TRBJ2-6. CDR3 length: 16 amino acids. CDR1 and CDR2 from the germline V gene are DFQATT and SNEGSKA (reference sequence). CDR3 region: CSAREFKSSGANVLTF.

V gene TRBV7-2 combines with J gene TRBJ2-1; TCRdb's D gene call, TRBD1, goes unchecked for lack of DNA. The CDR3 runs 17 residues. Germline CDR1 and CDR2: SGHTA and FQGNSA. The CDR3 spells CASSSATGRRSYNEQFF.

The J gene is TRBJ1-2, the V gene TRBV12-3 or TRBV12-4. The CDR3 runs 14 residues. The CDR3 reads CASSFSDGIYGYTF.

The gene calls are TRBV28 and TRBJ2-7; TCRdb's D gene call, TRBD1, goes unchecked for lack of DNA. The germline V gene has CDR1 MDHEN and CDR2 SYDVKM. CDR3 length equals 14 residues. CDR3 residues: CASSTRQGGYEQYF.

This chain's CDR3 is CASSVSGGTGELFF. This chain joins TRBV6-4 and TRBJ2-2; the D call from TCRdb, TRBD1, cannot be confirmed without DNA. Looked up from germline, CDR1 is MRHNA and CDR2 is SNTAGT. CDR3 size: 14 residues.

This chain uses TRBV6-2 or TRBV6-3 with TRBJ2-7; checking the TCRdb D call of TRBD2 is not possible without DNA. This CDR3 has 13 amino acids. Germline V gene data show CDR1 as MNHEY and CDR2 as SVGEGT. CDR3 amino acids: CASSWTRDHEQYF.

The CDR3 protein is CASSVEAGQRTDTQYF. J is TRBJ2-3 and V is TRBV9; TCRdb outputs TRBD2, but without DNA this stays unchecked. Germline values: CDR1 SGDLS, CDR2 YYNGEE. This CDR3 is built from 16 residues.

The rearrangement joins TRBV11-2 to TRBJ1-5. This CDR3 contains 14 residues. CDR1 and CDR2 from the germline V gene are SGHAT and FQNNGV. The CDR3: CASSLAVSNQPQHF.

The chain is built from TRBV4-3 and TRBJ2-2; there is no DNA to check the TCRdb D call of TRBD2. Germline loops: CDR1 LGHNA, CDR2 YSLEER. This CDR3 region has 17 residues. The CDR3 sequence: CASSQISGTMNTGELFF.

The chain couples TRBV29-1 to TRBJ2-5; TCRdb names TRBD1, which stays unverified in the absence of DNA. Germline CDR1 and CDR2: SQVTM and ANQGSEA. The CDR3 has 16 residues. This CDR3 is CSVLGMPDTPEETQYF.